The sequence of this T cell receptor (beta chain) was determined in a study of CD8 T cells in ankylosing spondylitis. Regarding the study as a whole: Significant enrichment of disease-linked clones was reportedly seen in matched ankylosing spondylitis synovial fluid. Among TCR beta sequences, a motif of under ten highly homologous variants appeared characteristic of ankylosing spondylitis blood.

TCRdb fed the 5' RACE reads into MiXCR, producing one record per CDR3 protein. Among some 800,000 distinct CDR3 sequences listed, around 11% were seen once. Comments on this clonotype: Its matching antigen is unknown.

CDR3 size: 12 residues. Looked up from germline, CDR1 is ENHRY and CDR2 is SYGVKD. The V gene lost 3 bases and the J gene lost 3 bases, with 6 bases spanning the gap. Sequencing was carried out using blood, either unsorted or a sorted T cell fraction (not recorded which). This TCR was recovered from a male donor with ankylosing spondylitis. V usage is TRBV10-3 and J usage is TRBJ2-7; perhaps TRBD1 as D (5 bases). The CDR3 loop reads CAISEQDYEQYF. The CDR3 DNA follows: TGTGCCATCAGTGAACAGGACTACGAGCAGTACTTC.